The 20 T cell receptor beta chains presented below share a single source sample, sequenced in a study of cytomegalovirus exposure and HLA in healthy donors. With 60 Vbeta and 13 Jbeta primers, the PCR was carried out. TCRdb's table, derived via immunoSEQ multiplex PCR, lists solely in-frame clones and lacks some. The data contain more than 75,000 clones, around 68% of them singletons. The sample was PBMCs. The origin of the receptors is a man in his forties or fifties in good health and CMV-seropositive.

This chain links TRBV5-1 with TRBJ2-3; the D gene is possibly TRBD2 (6 bases). This CDR3 region has 15 residues. Germline V lookup: CDR1 SGHRS, CDR2 YFSETQ. Trimming pared 4 bases from V and 5 bases from J, leaving 17 bases between. The CDR3 DNA is TGCGCCAGCAGCACATCCGGGGGTTACCGAGATACGCAGTATTTT. Translated, it gives CASSTSGGYRDTQYF. Together with reference TRBV5-1 and TRBJ2-3, the CDR3 gives the full variable domain: KAGVTQTPRYLIKTRGQQVTLSCSPISGHRSVSWYQQTPGQGLQFLFEYFSETQRNKGNFPGRFSGRQFSNSRSEMNVSTLELGDSALYLCASSTSGGYRDTQYFGPGTRLTVL.

The chain uses TRBV4-3 and TRBJ2-3, with 8 positions matching TRBD2. This CDR3 has 17 residues. Trimming cost V 1 base and J 0 bases; bases outside gene matches: 6. Germline loops: CDR1 LGHNA, CDR2 YSLEER. CDR3 protein: CASSQAGLVGSTDTQYF. DNA for the CDR3: TGCGCCAGCAGCCAAGCGGGACTAGTGGGTAGCACAGATACGCAGTATTTT.

This sequence joins TRBV5-1 and TRBJ1-2; D might be TRBD1 (5 bases). In germline, CDR1 is SGHRS, CDR2 YFSETQ. The V end was cut by 5 bases, the J end by 6 bases, with 23 bases between. This CDR3 is built from 16 residues. CDR3 DNA sequence: TGCGCCAGCAGTCCCGGGGGGGGTTGGATGCTCGATGGCTACACCTTC. Its translation is CASSPGGGWMLDGYTF.

The rearrangement joins TRBV6-5 to TRBJ1-5, with D unclear. V lost 6 bases and J lost 3, with 12 bases in between. Germline CDR1 is MNHEY and CDR2 is SVGAGI. This CDR3 is built from 14 residues. DNA of the CDR3: TGTGCCAGCAGAGGCGGCAGTCCCAATCAGCCCCAGCATTTT. Protein product: CASRGGSPNQPQHF.

V is TRBV27 and J is TRBJ2-7, with a tentative D call TRBD2 (5 bases). Germline V gene data show CDR1 as MNHEY and CDR2 as SMNVEV (reference sequence). This CDR3 is 14 amino acids long. With 5 bases removed from V and 0 bases from J, the gap between germline ends came to 11 bases. For the CDR3, the DNA is TGTGCCAGCAGTCTAGCTACCAACTCCTACGAGCAGTACTTC. This gives the protein CASSLATNSYEQYF.

This clone was seen a single time. The chain joins TRBV7-2 to TRBJ2-5, with TRBD2 matching over 14 bases. Germline V gene sequence: CDR1 SGHTA, CDR2 FQGNSA. CDR3 length: 17 residues. The junction had 5 bases not matched to a gene; V was cut back by 0 bases and J by 5 bases. The CDR3 here is CASSLAGTSGGVETQYF. CDR3 sequence (DNA): TGTGCCAGCAGCTTAGCGGGGACTAGCGGGGGTGTTGAGACCCAGTACTTC. The full variable domain, its missing parts supplied by reference TRBV7-2 and TRBJ2-5, is GAGVSQSPSNKVTEKGKDVELRCDPISGHTALYWYRQSLGQGLEFLIYFQGNSAPDKSGLPSDRFSAERTGGSVSTLTIQRTQQEDSAVYLCASSLAGTSGGVETQYFGPGTRLLVL.

V usage is TRBV5-1 and J usage is TRBJ2-5, with D possibly matching TRBD2 (6 bases). This CDR3 comprises 14 residues. Germline CDR1 is SGHRS and CDR2 is YFSETQ. V was cut by 0 bases and J by 5 bases, with 11 bases left in between. The CDR3 here is CASSLASGVETQYF. In nucleotides, the CDR3 is TGCGCCAGCAGCTTGGCATCGGGGGTTGAGACCCAGTACTTC.

This clone showed up just once. CDR3 DNA sequence: TGTGCCAGTAGTATGAGGGGCAATCAGCCCCAGCATTTT. Its translation: CASSMRGNQPQHF. This sequence joins TRBV19 and TRBJ1-5, with D unclear. Per germline, CDR1 LNHDA and CDR2 SQIVND (reference sequence). The ends were cut back, 3 bases at V and 2 bases at J, with 5 bases in the middle. This CDR3 contains 13 residues.

This clone has a single count. One end of the junction varies from germline; a read error may be responsible. V is TRBV28 and J is TRBJ2-4; 7 nucleotides align to TRBD1. Germline CDR1 reads MDHEN; CDR2 reads SYDVKM. The CDR3 runs to 15 residues. The CDR3 here is CASTKPGTAENIQYF. The CDR3 DNA is TGTGCCAGCACCAAACCTGGGACAGCCGAAAACATTCAGTACTTC.

V gene TRBV5-1 combines with J gene TRBJ1-1; weak D call: TRBD1 (5 bases). The CDR3 spans 15 residues. Germline V lookup: CDR1 SGHRS, CDR2 YFSETQ. V shed 4 bases and J shed 0 bases, with 13 bases lying between them. CDR3 nucleotides: TGCGCCAGCAGCGCGGGGGTCCACATGAACACTGAAGCTTTCTTT. Protein sequence: CASSAGVHMNTEAFF. Supplemented by reference TRBV5-1 and TRBJ1-1, the full variable domain reads KAGVTQTPRYLIKTRGQQVTLSCSPISGHRSVSWYQQTPGQGLQFLFEYFSETQRNKGNFPGRFSGRQFSNSRSEMNVSTLELGDSALYLCASSAGVHMNTEAFFGQGTRLTVV.

V usage is TRBV7-8 and J usage is TRBJ2-7; D gene unclear. Trimming took off 6 bases at V and 2 bases at J, with 11 bases between the two ends. The CDR3 totals 13 residues. Per the germline V gene, CDR1 is SGHVS and CDR2 is FQNEAQ. The CDR3 DNA reads as TGTGCCAGCAGTCTGGTAGAAGCCTACGAGCAGTACTTC. Amino acid sequence: CASSLVEAYEQYF.

This clone was found a few times. The chain has TRBV15 and TRBJ2-1, with a weak D call TRBD1 (6 bases). Trimming shortened V by 0 bases and J by 3 bases, and 12 bases separated the two germline ends. The V gene's germline CDR1 is LNHNV and CDR2 YYDKDF (reference sequence). CDR3 size: 16 residues. The CDR3 region is CATSRDRKQGYNEQFF. Here the CDR3 DNA reads TGTGCCACCAGCAGAGATCGGAAACAGGGCTACAATGAGCAGTTCTTC.

This clone was observed a few times. J is TRBJ2-3 and V is TRBV29-1, with 8 bases identical to TRBD2. The CDR3 totals 14 residues. Germline V gene data show CDR1 as SQVTM and CDR2 as ANQGSEA. The ends lost 5 bases at V and 4 bases at J; junction bases unmatched: 8. This CDR3 reads CSVPSGRSADTQYF. CDR3 DNA: TGCAGCGTTCCGAGCGGGAGAAGTGCAGATACGCAGTATTTT.

V gene TRBV2 combines with J gene TRBJ1-3; the D is unclear. V lost 4 bases, J lost 1 base, and 8 bases lay in between. The CDR3 totals 14 residues. Germline V lookup: CDR1 SNHLY, CDR2 FYNNEI. The DNA of the CDR3 is TGTGCCAGCAGTGTGTACGGTTCTGGAAACACCATATATTTT. Its protein product is CASSVYGSGNTIYF.

This clone was detected only a few times. V and J are TRBV7-9 and TRBJ1-1, with TRBD1 matching 10 bases. The CDR3 spans 15 residues. J gave up 4 bases and V 1 base, and 3 bases lay outside the gene matches. Germline V gene lookup returns CDR1 SEHNR and CDR2 FQNEAQ (reference sequence). The CDR3 here is CASSLGRTGGTEAFF. The CDR3 nucleotides read TGTGCCAGCAGCTTAGGTCGGACAGGGGGCACTGAAGCTTTCTTT.

The rearrangement uses TRBV10-1 and TRBJ1-3; D is undetermined. Germline lookup yields CDR1 WNHNN and CDR2 SYGVQD (reference sequence). There are 13 residues in the CDR3. Deletions cut 11 bases from V and 3 bases from J, with 14 bases between. CDR3 nucleotide sequence: TGCGCCTCTCGGAGAGACTTTGGAAACACCATATATTTT. Translation: CASRRDFGNTIYF.

V gene TRBV7-9 combines with J gene TRBJ1-1; possible D gene TRBD1, 5 bases. V lost 9 bases to trimming and J lost 4 bases, with 18 bases between them. The length of the CDR3 is 14 residues. The germline CDR1 and CDR2 sequences are SEHNR and FQNEAQ (reference sequence). The CDR3 DNA reads as TGTGCCAGTCTTGGGGCAGGGAAAGGCACTGAAGCTTTCTTT. Translation gives CASLGAGKGTEAFF.

The V gene is TRBV2, the J gene TRBJ2-2; D possibly corresponds to TRBD2 (5 bases). The germline gives CDR1 SNHLY, CDR2 FYNNEI. Trimming pared 4 bases from V and 0 bases from J, leaving 15 bases between. The CDR3 is 17 residues long. The CDR3 sequence: CASSASPERPNTGELFF. DNA of the CDR3: TGTGCCAGCAGTGCTTCCCCGGAGCGGCCGAACACCGGGGAGCTGTTTTTT.

The chain employs TRBV5-8 and TRBJ1-5; D may be TRBD1 (5 bases). Germline CDR1 is SGHTS and CDR2 is YDEGEE. V lost 4 bases and J 6 bases, leaving 17 bases between the germline ends. CDR3 size: 15 residues. The chain's CDR3 is CASSPPGRVGQPQHF. Written as DNA, the CDR3 is TGTGCCAGCAGCCCCCCCGGCAGGGTCGGTCAGCCCCAGCATTTT.

This clone was detected only a few times. V usage is TRBV6-5 and J usage is TRBJ1-2; the D gene is possibly TRBD1 (5 bases). CDR1 MNHEY and CDR2 SVGAGI come from the germline V gene. V dropped 11 bases and J dropped 6 bases, with 22 bases sitting between them. The CDR3 has 14 residues. As DNA, the CDR3 is TGTGCCTCTTCAATCCGGGGGGAAGTAGATGGCTACACCTTC. It translates to CASSIRGEVDGYTF.